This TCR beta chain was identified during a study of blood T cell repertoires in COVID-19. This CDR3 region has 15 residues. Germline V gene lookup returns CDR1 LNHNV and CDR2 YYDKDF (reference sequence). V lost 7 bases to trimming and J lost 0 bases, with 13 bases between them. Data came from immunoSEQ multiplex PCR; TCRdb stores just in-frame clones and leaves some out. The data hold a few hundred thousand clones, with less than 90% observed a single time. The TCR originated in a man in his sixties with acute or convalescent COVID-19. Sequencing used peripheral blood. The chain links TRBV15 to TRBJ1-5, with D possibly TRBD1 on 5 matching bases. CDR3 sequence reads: CATTRRGYSNQPQHF. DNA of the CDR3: TGTGCCACCACCCGCCGGGGGTATAGCAATCAGCCCCAGCATTTT.